Below, 27 T cell receptor beta chains from the same sample are listed, as sequenced in a study of T cells after yellow fever vaccination. Each CDR3 protein gets one entry after TCRdb re-called the 5' RACE reads with MiXCR. Of nearly 550,000 distinct CDR3 sequences listed, about 19% are singletons. The source material was PBMCs, sampled 15 days after the yellow fever booster vaccination. The receptors originated from a man aged 25-40 years who received the YFV17D yellow fever vaccine.

A few counts support this clonotype. This chain uses TRBV15 with TRBJ2-1, with 7 bases that match TRBD2. The CDR3 is 15 amino acids. CDR1 is LNHNV and CDR2 is YYDKDF in the germline V gene (reference sequence). With 7 bases clipped from V and 5 bases from J, the junction kept 11 bases outside the gene matches. The chain's CDR3 is CATNRGERGDNEQFF. CDR3 in DNA: TGTGCCACCAACCGGGGGGAGCGGGGTGACAATGAGCAGTTCTTC.

This clonotype was counted many times. V gene TRBV5-1 combines with J gene TRBJ2-1; the D is unclear. This CDR3 region has 12 residues. V was shortened by 2 bases and J by 9 bases, with 9 bases between the two germline ends. Germline values: CDR1 SGHRS, CDR2 YFSETQ. The CDR3 DNA reads as TGCGCCAGCAGCTTAGGTCAGACTGAGCAGTTCTTC. Translated, it gives CASSLGQTEQFF.

The chain joins TRBV12-3 or TRBV12-4 to TRBJ2-5; D may be TRBD2 (6 bases). This CDR3 comprises 14 residues. Trimming removed 5 bases from V and 4 bases from J, with 14 bases in between. For the CDR3, the DNA is TGTGCCAGCAGTCCCGGGAGAATTGGAGAGACCCAGTACTTC. Protein sequence: CASSPGRIGETQYF.

In this sample, this clonotype turned up once. This chain uses TRBV18 with TRBJ2-1, with 7 bases fitting TRBD1. The CDR3 contains 16 residues. The germline V gene encodes CDR1 KGHSH and CDR2 LQKENI. V lost 1 base, J lost 1 base, and 4 bases stayed unmatched. The CDR3: CASSPRTGGSYNEQFF. In DNA, the CDR3 is TGTGCCAGCTCACCACGGACAGGCGGGTCCTACAATGAGCAGTTCTTC.

The genes are TRBV11-2 and TRBJ1-1; D is unresolved. CDR1 is SGHAT and CDR2 is FQNNGV in the germline V gene. CDR3 length: 14 residues. Trimming left V 2 bases short and J 5 bases short, with 12 bases between. CDR3 nucleotides: TGTGCCAGCAGCTTATCACCCTGGGATACTGAAGCTTTCTTT. Protein sequence: CASSLSPWDTEAFF.

The chain combines TRBV9 with TRBJ2-7; 8 bases are a match to TRBD1. The germline V gene encodes CDR1 SGDLS and CDR2 YYNGEE. The CDR3 is 15 amino acids. The junction had 8 bases not matched to a gene; V was cut back by 4 bases and J by 2 bases. CDR3 residues: CASSPRQGTTYEQYF. CDR3 nucleotide sequence: TGTGCCAGCAGCCCACGACAGGGGACCACCTACGAGCAGTACTTC.

This clonotype was detected ten times or more. The chain has TRBV6-5 and TRBJ2-7; 10 bases are a match to TRBD2. The CDR3 is 17 residues long. Trimming cost V 7 bases and J 3 bases; bases outside gene matches: 15. The germline gives CDR1 MNHEY, CDR2 SVGAGI. The CDR3 nucleotides are TGTGCCAGCATGGGTTCCAGCGGGAGGGCCAGTGGCTACGAGCAGTACTTC. Translated, it gives CASMGSSGRASGYEQYF.

This clonotype occurred a few times. The V call is TRBV12-3 or TRBV12-4, the J call TRBJ1-1; no definite D call. V was clipped by 7 bases and J by 7 bases, with 13 bases between them. The CDR3 has 12 amino acids. The DNA for the CDR3 is TGTGCCAGCAACCCGGGTGGCGGTGAAGCTTTCTTT. It yields the protein CASNPGGGEAFF.

Only a few counts were recorded for this clonotype. The chain combines TRBV18 with TRBJ2-3; 7 positions agree with TRBD2. With V trimmed by 4 bases and J by 1 base, 2 bases remained unmatched. The CDR3 spans 14 residues. Germline-derived CDR1 and CDR2 are KGHSH and LQKENI. This CDR3 is CASSQSGGTDTQYF. CDR3 sequence (DNA): TGTGCCAGCTCACAGAGCGGGGGCACAGATACGCAGTATTTT.

The chain recombines TRBV24-1 with TRBJ2-4, with D unclear. The germline V gene encodes CDR1 KGHDR and CDR2 SFDVKD. Trimming shortened V by 4 bases and J by 6 bases, and 15 bases separated the two germline ends. CDR3 length equals 15 residues. CDR3 nucleotides: TGTGCCACCAGTGACCCCCGGTCCGCCGGAAACATTCAGTACTTC. Protein product: CATSDPRSAGNIQYF.

The chain carries TRBV7-2 and TRBJ2-4; TRBD1 aligns across 10 bases. Germline assignment: CDR1 SGHTA and CDR2 FQGNSA. The V gene end was trimmed by 4 bases and the J gene end by 3 bases; junction bases not matched to a gene: 24. The CDR3 runs to 22 residues. This CDR3 is CASSYLRATGTGVNLGKNIQYF. The CDR3 region has the DNA TGTGCCAGCAGCTACTTGAGGGCTACCGGGACAGGGGTGAATTTGGGCAAAAACATTCAGTACTTC.

The genes are TRBV20-1 and TRBJ2-1, with D maybe TRBD2 (5 bases). V was clipped by 6 bases and J by 5 bases, with 14 bases between them. The CDR3 runs 13 residues. CDR1 is DFQATT and CDR2 is SNEGSKA in the germline V gene (reference sequence). The CDR3 DNA is TGCAGTGCGGCCGGGATCCCGAACAATGAGCAGTTCTTC. Translating it yields CSAAGIPNNEQFF.

The chain employs TRBV4-2 and TRBJ2-7; 7 positions match TRBD2. The CDR3 sequence is 16 residues long. The junction had 7 bases not matched to a gene; V was cut back by 0 bases and J by 2 bases. Germline-derived CDR1 and CDR2 are LGHNA and YNFKEQ. The DNA for the CDR3 is TGTGCCAGCAGCCAAGATTCGAGCGGGACGACCTACGAGCAGTACTTC. Translating it yields CASSQDSSGTTYEQYF.

This sequence joins TRBV5-8 and TRBJ2-3; D might be TRBD1 (6 bases). V was trimmed by 2 bases and J by 4 bases, leaving 14 bases between them. The CDR3 is made up of 15 amino acids. Germline CDR1 SGHTS, CDR2 YDEGEE. This CDR3 is CASSLGEGGPDTQYF. In DNA, the CDR3 is TGTGCCAGCAGCTTAGGGGAAGGGGGACCAGATACGCAGTATTTT.

This clonotype came up a few times. The chain links TRBV12-3 or TRBV12-4 to TRBJ2-5, with 10 bases matching TRBD1. The CDR3 sequence is 15 residues long. The trim removed 6 bases at V and 5 bases at J, leaving 9 bases unmatched. For the CDR3, the DNA is TGTGCCAGCAGAGTCGGACAGGGGGGATTGGAGACCCAGTACTTC. Amino acid sequence: CASRVGQGGLETQYF.

This clonotype is a singleton in its sample. CDR3 DNA sequence: TGCGCCAGCAGCTTAGAACAGGGAGCCAAAAACATTCAGTACTTC. Protein sequence: CASSLEQGAKNIQYF. The chain has TRBV5-1 and TRBJ2-4; possibly TRBD1 for D (6 bases). Germline CDR1 SGHRS, CDR2 YFSETQ. The CDR3 has 15 residues. V lost 2 bases and J lost 0, with 9 bases in between.

V and J are TRBV15 and TRBJ2-5; D not resolved. Germline CDR1 reads LNHNV; CDR2 reads YYDKDF (reference sequence). The V and J ends lost 1 base and 1 base respectively, with 13 bases between them. The CDR3 is 16 residues long. CDR3: CATSRALAEPQETQYF. The CDR3 DNA reads TGTGCCACCAGCAGAGCGTTAGCCGAACCCCAAGAGACCCAGTACTTC.

The chain links TRBV9 to TRBJ1-1; 7 positions match TRBD1. Germline V gives CDR1 SGDLS, CDR2 YYNGEE. The V and J ends lost 3 bases and 4 bases, in that order; junction bases with no gene match: 3. This CDR3 region has 13 residues. The CDR3 loop is CASSAGGGTEAFF. For the CDR3, the DNA is TGTGCCAGCAGCGCAGGGGGTGGCACTGAAGCTTTCTTT.

Only a few counts were recorded for this clonotype. V and J are TRBV20-1 and TRBJ2-3, with 11 bases that match TRBD2. There are 15 residues in the CDR3. Per the germline V gene, CDR1 is DFQATT and CDR2 is SNEGSKA (reference sequence). V shed 0 bases, J shed 2 bases, and the junction held 1 base outside the gene matches. The CDR3 DNA sequence: TGCAGTGCTAGAGAACTAGCGGGAGACACAGATACGCAGTATTTT. Translation gives CSARELAGDTDTQYF.

This clonotype appeared a few times. The chain employs TRBV20-1 and TRBJ2-6, with D unresolved. This CDR3 comprises 14 residues. The V end was cut by 6 bases, the J end by 0 bases, with 9 bases between. From germline, CDR1 is DFQATT and CDR2 SNEGSKA (reference sequence). CDR3 residues: CSAKRDSGANVLTF. The CDR3 nucleotides are TGCAGTGCCAAAAGGGACTCTGGGGCCAACGTCCTGACTTTC.

V is TRBV7-2 and J is TRBJ2-5, with TRBD2 matching 9 bases. The V gene end was trimmed by 5 bases and the J gene end by 3 bases; junction bases not matched to a gene: 7. Germline V gene lookup returns CDR1 SGHTA and CDR2 FQGNSA. This CDR3 contains 15 residues. The CDR3 loop is CASSLVLAGKETQYF. In nucleotides, the CDR3 is TGTGCCAGCAGCCTAGTTCTAGCGGGAAAAGAGACCCAGTACTTC.

The chain joins TRBV6-2 or TRBV6-3 to TRBJ2-1; D ambiguous. Trimming removed 2 bases at V and 2 bases at J, with 7 bases between. The germline CDR1 and CDR2 sequences are MNHEY and SVGEGT. The CDR3 totals 14 residues. The CDR3 nucleotides read TGTGCCAGCAGTTACAGAACAGCCTACAATGAGCAGTTCTTC. It codes for CASSYRTAYNEQFF.

CDR3 sequence (DNA): TGCAGTGCTAGGATCCCGAACACCGGGGAGCTGTTTTTT. Amino acid sequence: CSARIPNTGELFF. The J gene is TRBJ2-2, the V gene TRBV20-1; D uncertain. Trimming stripped 3 bases from V and 0 bases from J, with 5 bases between. Germline CDR1 reads DFQATT; CDR2 reads SNEGSKA (reference sequence). There are 13 residues in the CDR3.

This chain uses TRBV7-2 with TRBJ2-4, with TRBD2 matching over 13 bases. Trimming removed 0 bases from V and 3 bases from J; junction bases left unmatched: 8. The length of the CDR3 is 19 residues. CDR1 is SGHTA and CDR2 is FQGNSA in the germline V gene. The CDR3 DNA sequence: TGTGCCAGCAGCTTAGCCGCACTAGCGGGAGGGCCCCGCAAAAACATTCAGTACTTC. Translation: CASSLAALAGGPRKNIQYF.

The CDR3 here is CASISGSYDNEQFF. In DNA, the CDR3 is TGTGCCAGCATATCCGGGAGCTACGACAATGAGCAGTTCTTC. The rearrangement joins TRBV2 to TRBJ2-1; D may be TRBD2 (6 bases). V shed 7 bases and J shed 5 bases, with 15 bases lying between them. Per germline, CDR1 SNHLY and CDR2 FYNNEI. The CDR3 has 14 residues.

Only a few counts were recorded for this clonotype. The gene calls are TRBV29-1 and TRBJ1-1; D is ambiguous. V shed 1 base and J shed 5 bases, with 8 bases lying between them. Germline V gene data show CDR1 as SQVTM and CDR2 as ANQGSEA. CDR3 length: 12 amino acids. CDR3 DNA: TGCAGCGTTGAAGTAGCGGGGACTGAAGCTTTCTTT. It is translated as CSVEVAGTEAFF.

This clonotype was counted only a few times. The rearrangement links TRBV29-1 to TRBJ2-3, with 14 bases matching TRBD2. Germline CDR1 and CDR2: SQVTM and ANQGSEA. This CDR3 region has 15 residues. In nucleotides, the CDR3 is TGCAGTTCTCCCGGGACTAGCGGGAGTCAAGATACGCAGTATTTT. The encoded protein is CSSPGTSGSQDTQYF.